A selection of T cell receptor beta chains follows, all from one sample in a study of cytomegalovirus exposure and HLA in healthy donors. Produced via immunoSEQ multiplex PCR; TCRdb's table is partial and in-frame only. Altogether some 69,000 clones are present, roughly 95% being singletons, with the ten largest covering 2% to 2.5%. The sample consisted of PBMCs. These receptors originate from a man younger than 35 in good health and CMV-seronegative. Both conserved end residues are part of each CDR3. The D gene is left open where the match is weak. Size is stated for part of the rows, as once, few or many counts, or as a class when the clone is expanded.

once	TRBV6-6	TRBD1	TRBJ1-4	TGTGCCAGCAGAGACAGGGCGGGGAATGAAAAACTGTTTTTT	CASRDRAGNEKLFF
.	TRBV7-9	.	TRBJ2-2	TGTGCCAGCAGCTTAAAGGGTCCGGGGGTCACCGGGGAGCTGTTTTTT	CASSLKGPGVTGELFF
.	TRBV5-6	.	TRBJ1-1	TGTGCCAGCAGCACCCAAGGGGGAAGTGAAGCTTTCTTT	CASSTQGGSEAFF
.	TRBV4-1	TRBD1	TRBJ2-7	TGCGCCAGCAGCCCCGGACAGGGTGGGACCTACGAGCAGTACTTC	CASSPGQGGTYEQYF
.	TRBV18	.	TRBJ1-1	TGTGCCAGCTCACCACAGGACAGAGGCACTGAAGCTTTCTTT	CASSPQDRGTEAFF
.	TRBV5-6	TRBD1	TRBJ1-4	TGTGCCAGCAGTTTTTCAGGGGGGCGGTATGAAAAACTGTTTTTT	CASSFSGGRYEKLFF
once	TRBV30	TRBD1	TRBJ1-2	TGTGCCTGGACCCCGGACAGGGTCAATGGCTACACCTTC	CAWTPDRVNGYTF
.	TRBV11-3	.	TRBJ1-1	TGTGCCAGCAGCACTTACCGGGACACTGAAGCTTTCTTT	CASSTYRDTEAFF
.	TRBV19	.	TRBJ2-3	TGTGCCAGTAGTATCCAGCTAGCAGTGAGCACAGATACGCAGTATTTT	CASSIQLAVSTDTQYF
.	TRBV7-9	TRBD1	TRBJ2-1	TGTGCCAGCAGCGGACCCCCGGGACAGGGTTTCGTCAATGAGCAGTTCTTC	CASSGPPGQGFVNEQFF
.	TRBV4-1	.	TRBJ1-4	TGCGCCAGCAGCCAACGAGAGGATGAAAAACTGTTTTTT	CASSQREDEKLFF
.	TRBV5-1	.	TRBJ1-1	TGCGCCAGCAGCCCCCCGACAGTGAACACTGAAGCTTTCTTT	CASSPPTVNTEAFF
.	TRBV27	.	TRBJ1-5	TGTGCCAGCAGTTTATTGGGGGCGAGGAATCAGCCCCAGCATTTT	CASSLLGARNQPQHF
.	TRBV10-2	.	TRBJ2-5	TGCGCCAGCAGTTCCCCGGCCAGGGGAGCTACGGAGACCCAGTACTTC	CASSSPARGATETQYF
.	TRBV11-1	.	TRBJ1-1	TGTGCCAGCAGCCACGGGAGGGAACACACTGAAGCTTTCTTT	CASSHGREHTEAFF
once	TRBV9	.	TRBJ2-2	TGTGCCAGTGGTCGCGGGATGATCCTCACCGGGGAGCTGTTTTTT	CASGRGMILTGELFF
once	TRBV12-5	.	TRBJ1-1	TGTGCTAGTGGTTTGGCAGGGGCTCGAAACACTGAAGCTTTCTTT	CASGLAGARNTEAFF
once	TRBV15	TRBD2	TRBJ2-1	TGTGCCACCAGCAGCCTCGGACTAGGGGCCAATGAGCAGTTCTTC	CATSSLGLGANEQFF
.	TRBV27	TRBD1	TRBJ1-5	TGTGCCAGCAGTTTCCCGAGGACAGGTTGGCATAGCAATCAGCCCCAGCATTTT	CASSFPRTGWHSNQPQHF
.	TRBV6-1	.	TRBJ1-6	TGTGCCAGCAGTTCTCATTCACCCCTCCACTTT	CASSSHSPLHF
.	TRBV27	TRBD1	TRBJ1-1	TGTGCCAGCGGCATGAAAAGACAGGGAGGTGAAGCTTTCTTT	CASGMKRQGGEAFF
.	TRBV9	TRBD1	TRBJ2-1	TGTGCCAGCAGCGGAGGAGTTAGGACAGGGACCCTAAGCTCCTACAATGAGCAGTTCTTC	CASSGGVRTGTLSSYNEQFF
.	TRBV7-8	.	TRBJ1-5	TGTGCCAGCAGCCCCGGGGGGGGCGGGTTGTGGCCCCAGCATTTT	CASSPGGGGLWPQHF
.	TRBV19	.	TRBJ2-3	TGTGCCAGTAGTCCAAAAGGAGGGGCAGATACGCAGTATTTT	CASSPKGGADTQYF
.	TRBV7-2	.	TRBJ1-5	TGTGCCAGCAGCTTCTCAGGGTACAGACAGCCCCAGCATTTT	CASSFSGYRQPQHF
.	TRBV9	TRBD1	TRBJ1-4	TGTGCCAGCAGCGCCGCGGACAGGGCGGAAGAAAAACTGTTTTTT	CASSAADRAEEKLFF
.	TRBV19	TRBD1	TRBJ1-5	TGTGCCAGTAGGGAACGACAGGGGCCGGGAGGCAATCAGCCCCAGCATTTT	CASRERQGPGGNQPQHF
.	TRBV18	TRBD1	TRBJ2-2	TGTGCCAGCTCATCACAGGGGACGAACACCGGGGAGCTGTTTTTT	CASSSQGTNTGELFF